One and the same sample provided the 8 T cell receptor beta chains below, sequenced in a study of PD-L1 blockade in urothelial cancer. This sample's time point: pretreatment peripheral blood. Generated by immunoSEQ multiplex PCR, the TCRdb table keeps only in-frame clones and is missing some. The repertoire has roughly 130,000 clones, roughly 80% of them found once; the top ten carry roughly 2.9%. Sequencing used PBMCs, obtained around atezolizumab (anti-PD-L1) treatment. The receptors here all came from a man aged 50 or older with urothelial cancer.

The gene calls are TRBV5-5 and TRBJ1-2; perhaps TRBD1 as D (6 bases). The CDR3 is made up of 13 amino acids. V shed 2 bases and J shed 8 bases, with 13 bases lying between them. The germline gives CDR1 SGHKS, CDR2 YYEKEE (reference sequence). CDR3 sequence (DNA): TGTGCCAGCAGCTTTTTGTCAGGGGAGGGCTACACCTTC. Encoded protein: CASSFLSGEGYTF. Full variable domain (outside the CDR3, taken from reference TRBV5-5 and TRBJ1-2): DAGVTQSPTHLIKTRGQQVTLRCSPISGHKSVSWYQQVLGQGPQFIFQYYEKEERGRGNFPDRFSARQFPNYSSELNVNALLLGDSALYLCASSFLSGEGYTFGSGTRLTVV.

In this sample, this clone turned up a few times. The rearrangement links TRBV18 to TRBJ2-3; unclear D gene. From germline, CDR1 is KGHSH and CDR2 LQKENI. V was shortened by 3 bases and J by 2 bases, with 12 bases between the two germline ends. CDR3 length equals 15 residues. CDR3 sequence reads: CASSPSQLHTDTQYF. CDR3 DNA sequence: TGTGCCAGCTCACCGTCACAGCTTCACACAGATACGCAGTATTTT.

The chain has TRBV7-8 and TRBJ2-3, with D possibly TRBD1 on 7 matching bases. This CDR3 is 16 amino acids long. Germline V gene lookup returns CDR1 SGHVS and CDR2 FQNEAQ. Trimming pared 0 bases from V and 3 bases from J, leaving 13 bases between. CDR3 DNA sequence: TGTGCCAGCAGCTTAGCCCAGGGGGGAGTGACAGATACGCAGTATTTT. It yields the protein CASSLAQGGVTDTQYF. Using reference TRBV7-8 and TRBJ2-3 for the parts outside the CDR3, the full variable domain is GAGVSQSPRYKVAKRGQDVALRCDPISGHVSLFWYQQALGQGPEFLTYFQNEAQLDKSGLPSDRFFAERPEGSVSTLKIQRTQQEDSAVYLCASSLAQGGVTDTQYFGPGTRLTVL.

The DNA for the CDR3 is TGTGCCAGTAGTGGGCGACACAGCAATCAGCCCCAGCATTTT. This translates into CASSGRHSNQPQHF. The chain is built from TRBV19 and TRBJ1-5; D is uncertain. This CDR3 is 14 amino acids long. Looked up from germline, CDR1 is LNHDA and CDR2 is SQIVND (reference sequence). V dropped 5 bases and J dropped 1 base, with 9 bases sitting between them. Full variable domain (rest looked up from reference TRBV19 and TRBJ1-5): DGGITQSPKYLFRKEGQNVTLSCEQNLNHDAMYWYRQDPGQGLRLIYYSQIVNDFQKGDIAEGYSVSREKKESFPLTVTSAQKNPTAFYLCASSGRHSNQPQHFGDGTRLSIL.

This clone was seen just once. The chain carries TRBV15 and TRBJ2-5; no clear D gene. Trimming shortened V by 3 bases and J by 5 bases, and 10 bases separated the two germline ends. CDR1 is LNHNV and CDR2 is YYDKDF in the germline V gene (reference sequence). This CDR3 spans 13 amino acids. The CDR3 here is CATSRSLSETQYF. The CDR3, as DNA: TGTGCCACCAGCAGGTCTCTTTCGGAGACCCAGTACTTC.

This clone was picked up a small number of times. The chain has TRBV28 and TRBJ1-6; D is perhaps TRBD1 (5 bases). The V and J ends lost 10 bases and 5 bases respectively, with 12 bases between them. The CDR3 is made up of 13 amino acids. Germline CDR1 and CDR2: MDHEN and SYDVKM. The CDR3 DNA is TGTGCCACCAGGGTTGGGCATAATTCACCCCTCCACTTT. It encodes CATRVGHNSPLHF.

The rearrangement links TRBV18 to TRBJ2-1, with 10 bases fitting TRBD2. With V trimmed by 4 bases and J by 3 bases, 3 bases remained unmatched. The CDR3 is 15 amino acids. Germline V gives CDR1 KGHSH, CDR2 LQKENI. CDR3 in amino acids: CASSQSSGSYNEQFF. CDR3 nucleotides: TGTGCCAGCTCACAATCTAGCGGGAGCTACAATGAGCAGTTCTTC.

The rearrangement uses TRBV30 and TRBJ2-3; no definite D call. The CDR3 has 12 residues. Germline lookup yields CDR1 GTSNPN and CDR2 SVGIG (reference sequence). Trimming took off 2 bases at V and 5 bases at J, with 8 bases between the two ends. In nucleotides, the CDR3 is TGTGCCTGGAGTACTTCGGGAGATACGCAGTATTTT. It yields the protein CAWSTSGDTQYF.